A single sample is the source of the 13 T cell receptor beta chains below, sequenced in a study of PD-L1 blockade in urothelial cancer. Time point noted: pretreatment peripheral blood. Method: immunoSEQ multiplex PCR; TCRdb's copy keeps in-frame clones and lacks some. The sample shows roughly 20,000 clones, 70% to 90% of them seen only once. Source: PBMCs, taken around atezolizumab (anti-PD-L1) treatment. The source is a man in his 70s with urothelial cancer.

CDR3 residues: CASGRGDNQPQHF. The CDR3 coding sequence is TGTGCCAGCGGGCGGGGAGATAATCAGCCCCAGCATTTT. The rearrangement joins TRBV6-6 to TRBJ1-5, with unresolved D. Germline V CDR1 and CDR2: MNHNY, SVGAGI (reference sequence). The CDR3 totals 13 residues. Trimming left V 8 bases short and J 4 bases short, with 12 bases between.

The chain employs TRBV5-1 and TRBJ2-4; a weak D match, TRBD1 (6 bases). CDR1 is SGHRS and CDR2 is YFSETQ in the germline V gene. This CDR3 spans 16 amino acids. V was cut by 0 bases and J by 0 bases, with 10 bases left in between. The CDR3 bases are TGCGCCAGCAGCTTGGCAGGGGCCTTAGCCAAAAACATTCAGTACTTC. Translated: CASSLAGALAKNIQYF.

This rearrangement joins TRBV5-1 to TRBJ1-3; weak D call: TRBD1 (6 bases). V was clipped by 7 bases and J by 3 bases, with 11 bases between them. This CDR3 region has 13 residues. Germline V gene data show CDR1 as SGHRS and CDR2 as YFSETQ. CDR3 protein: CASGGGDGNTIYF. The CDR3 DNA sequence: TGCGCCAGCGGAGGGGGGGATGGAAACACCATATATTTT.

The chain employs TRBV18 and TRBJ2-1, with D unclear. The CDR3 covers 14 residues. From germline, CDR1 is KGHSH and CDR2 LQKENI. With 3 bases removed from V and 2 bases from J, the gap between germline ends came to 8 bases. The DNA of the CDR3 is TGTGCCAGCTCACCCGGGTACGCCTACAATGAGCAGTTCTTC. Residues: CASSPGYAYNEQFF.

The chain recombines TRBV2 with TRBJ2-7; 10 positions agree with TRBD1. Germline CDR1 reads SNHLY; CDR2 reads FYNNEI. With V trimmed by 5 bases and J by 1 base, 2 bases remained unmatched. The CDR3 runs 14 residues. CDR3 nucleotide sequence: TGTGCCAGCAGTAGGGGACAGGGGTCCTACGAGCAGTACTTC. It is translated as CASSRGQGSYEQYF.

This chain uses TRBV2 with TRBJ1-2; perhaps TRBD1 as D (6 bases). The CDR3 length is 12 residues. Germline-derived CDR1 and CDR2 are SNHLY and FYNNEI. V was pared by 8 bases and J by 8 bases, with 15 bases between. The CDR3 sequence is CASRVLQGGYTF. The DNA for the CDR3 is TGTGCCAGCCGCGTCCTACAGGGAGGCTACACCTTC. Full variable domain (outside the CDR3, taken from reference TRBV2 and TRBJ1-2): EPEVTQTPSHQVTQMGQEVILRCVPISNHLYFYWYRQILGQKVEFLVSFYNNEISEKSEIFDDQFSVERPDGSNFTLKIRSTKLEDSAMYFCASRVLQGGYTFGSGTRLTVV.

This clone was seen once. Other DNA sequences in the same sample also yield this CDR3. J is TRBJ2-7 and V is TRBV5-1, with 8 bases that match TRBD1. Trimming at V came to 3 bases and at J to 3 bases, leaving 8 bases not matched to a gene. This CDR3 contains 15 residues. The germline gives CDR1 SGHRS, CDR2 YFSETQ. The DNA for the CDR3 is TGCGCCAGCAGCTCTGGACAGGGTTCATTCTACGAGCAGTACTTC. Its protein product is CASSSGQGSFYEQYF. The full variable domain, completed using reference TRBV5-1 and TRBJ2-7, is KAGVTQTPRYLIKTRGQQVTLSCSPISGHRSVSWYQQTPGQGLQFLFEYFSETQRNKGNFPGRFSGRQFSNSRSEMNVSTLELGDSALYLCASSSGQGSFYEQYFGPGTRLTVT.

This clone has only a few counts. The rearrangement joins TRBV5-4 to TRBJ1-1, with 8 bases that match TRBD1. V lost 9 bases to trimming and J lost 3 bases; unmatched junction nucleotides: 1. This CDR3 spans 11 amino acids. Germline V lookup: CDR1 SGHNT, CDR2 YYREEE (reference sequence). The CDR3, as DNA: TGTGCCACGACAGGGGACACTGAAGCTTTCTTT. Residues: CATTGDTEAFF.

The chain couples TRBV5-1 to TRBJ1-2; perhaps TRBD1 as D (6 bases). Trimming stripped 4 bases from V and 3 bases from J, with 13 bases between. This CDR3 has 14 amino acids. CDR1 is SGHRS, CDR2 YFSETQ, per germline. CDR3 loop: CASSPGGRDYGYTF. CDR3 nucleotides: TGCGCCAGCAGCCCGGGGGGCAGGGACTATGGCTACACCTTC.

The rearrangement joins TRBV5-1 to TRBJ1-1; D is uncertain. V was shortened by 4 bases and J by 1 base, with 8 bases between the two germline ends. The CDR3 is 13 amino acids. CDR1 is SGHRS, CDR2 YFSETQ, per germline. CDR3 nucleotide sequence: TGCGCCAGCAGCAACAGCCAGAACACTGAAGCTTTCTTT. Its translation is CASSNSQNTEAFF.

This clone was detected once. This rearrangement joins TRBV4-1 to TRBJ2-7; 8 positions match TRBD1. CDR3 length: 16 amino acids. Germline lookup yields CDR1 MGHRA and CDR2 YSYEKL. With V trimmed by 1 base and J by 1 base, 6 bases remained unmatched. The chain's CDR3 is CASSQGGRGRSYEQYF. CDR3 nucleotides: TGCGCCAGCAGCCAAGGCGGCAGGGGGCGGTCCTACGAGCAGTACTTC.

This chain joins TRBV27 and TRBJ2-7; 7 bases fit TRBD2. The CDR3 extends over 13 amino acids. Germline CDR1 is MNHEY and CDR2 is SMNVEV (reference sequence). Trimming at V came to 2 bases and at J to 4 bases, leaving 2 bases not matched to a gene. DNA of the CDR3: TGTGCCAGCAGTTTAGGGGAGGGTTACGAGCAGTACTTC. This sequence encodes CASSLGEGYEQYF.

The chain combines TRBV5-1 with TRBJ2-3; D remains ambiguous. The CDR3 totals 15 residues. From germline, CDR1 is SGHRS and CDR2 YFSETQ. The V and J ends lost 4 bases and 2 bases respectively, with 14 bases between them. CDR3 nucleotides: TGCGCCAGCAGCGCCGTCGTACAGCTCACAGATACGCAGTATTTT. Its protein product is CASSAVVQLTDTQYF.